This T cell receptor (beta chain) was observed in a study of blood T cell repertoires in COVID-19. Across the study: Samples representing acute and convalescent COVID-19 were sourced from the United States, Italy and Spain. Nucleic acid was either cDNA or gDNA, and it came from T cells, B-cell-depleted T cells, or PBMCs.

Followed longitudinally, the Seattle patients had been enrolled during active infection. Authors' processing steps: Estimates of nucleated cell counts were drawn from the amplification of reference gene primers. The table came from immunoSEQ multiplex PCR; TCRdb's copy has only in-frame clones and leaves some out. The V and J calls and the clone size are those of that table, but D and trimming were determined from the DNA. Found here are approximately 300,000 clones, about 90% of them singletons; the top ten hold roughly 1.9%. Specimen: peripheral blood. This receptor was obtained from a woman aged 30 to 39 with COVID-19, enrolled during active disease.

In DNA form, the CDR3 reads TGTGCCAGCAGTTATCAGTCGACGGGGGGCTACACCTTC. Translation gives CASSYQSTGGYTF. This chain links TRBV6-6 with TRBJ1-2; D remains ambiguous. This CDR3 region has 13 residues. Trimming cost V 3 bases and J 8 bases, with 13 bases left between them. Per the germline V gene, CDR1 is MNHNY and CDR2 is SVGAGI (reference sequence).